One and the same sample provided the 12 T cell receptor beta chains below, sequenced in a study of blood T cell repertoires in COVID-19. Libraries were prepared by immunoSEQ multiplex PCR; TCRdb keeps only in-frame clonotypes and omits some of them. The sample has approximately 320,000 clones, nearly 90% seen once; the top ten hold 11%. Sequences were obtained from peripheral blood. Receptors were obtained from a woman aged 25 to 39 with COVID-19, enrolled during active disease.

The chain couples TRBV5-4 to TRBJ2-2; D gene uncertain. The CDR3 spans 14 residues. Trimming took 0 bases from V and 4 from J, leaving 7 bases between them. Germline lookup yields CDR1 SGHNT and CDR2 YYREEE (reference sequence). CDR3 sequence: CASSLDTFTGELFF. The CDR3 DNA follows: TGTGCCAGCAGCTTGGACACGTTCACCGGGGAGCTGTTTTTT.

This clone was detected once. The chain uses TRBV4-1 and TRBJ1-1; a possible D gene is TRBD1 (5 bases). The CDR3 sequence is 15 residues long. From germline, CDR1 is MGHRA and CDR2 YSYEKL. V lost 2 bases to trimming and J lost 3 bases, with 13 bases between them. CDR3 sequence reads: CASSQSTVFDTEAFF. The CDR3 bases are TGCGCCAGCAGCCAATCGACAGTTTTTGACACTGAAGCTTTCTTT.

J is TRBJ1-3 and V is TRBV28; 8 bases fit TRBD1. There are 13 residues in the CDR3. With V trimmed by 3 bases and J by 8 bases, 3 bases remained unmatched. Germline V gene sequence: CDR1 MDHEN, CDR2 SYDVKM. The CDR3 is CASSLTGVDTIYF. CDR3 coding DNA: TGTGCCAGCAGTTTGACAGGGGTGGACACCATATATTTT. The variable domain in full, with the rest retrieved from reference TRBV28 and TRBJ1-3, is DVKVTQSSRYLVKRTGEKVFLECVQDMDHENMFWYRQDPGLGLRLIYFSYDVKMKEKGDIPEGYSVSREKKERFSLILESASTNQTSMYLCASSLTGVDTIYFGEGSWLTVV.

Only one count was recorded for this clone. This rearrangement joins TRBV5-1 to TRBJ1-2; the match to TRBD1 covers 9 bases. Germline CDR1 reads SGHRS; CDR2 reads YFSETQ. This CDR3 contains 15 residues. The V and J ends lost 5 bases and 5 bases, in that order; junction bases with no gene match: 10. Written as DNA, the CDR3 is TGCGCCAGCAGTCTCTTACAGGACAGGGGTTATGGCTACACCTTC. Protein: CASSLLQDRGYGYTF.

This clone was counted once. The chain combines TRBV19 with TRBJ1-2; 8 nucleotides match TRBD1. The germline CDR1 and CDR2 sequences are LNHDA and SQIVND (reference sequence). The CDR3 spans 15 residues. V was clipped by 5 bases and J by 3 bases; unmatched bases: 8. The CDR3 loop is CASSSGGAPYYGYTF. CDR3 DNA sequence: TGTGCCAGTAGTTCAGGGGGCGCCCCTTACTATGGCTACACCTTC.

The V and J genes are TRBV3-1 (or the pseudogene TRBV3-2) and TRBJ2-7; D remains unclear. Germline CDR1 is LGHDT and CDR2 is YNNKEL (reference sequence). The V end was cut by 2 bases, the J end by 7 bases, with 6 bases between. This CDR3 comprises 11 residues. CDR3 DNA sequence: TGTGCCAGCAGCCAATACGCGGAGCAGTACTTC. It codes for CASSQYAEQYF.

The V call is TRBV7-9, the J call TRBJ1-2; tentatively, D is TRBD1 (5 bases). The length of the CDR3 is 12 residues. CDR1 SEHNR and CDR2 FQNEAQ come from the germline V gene (reference sequence). Trimming left V 6 bases short and J 7 bases short, with 12 bases between. In DNA form, the CDR3 reads TGTGCCAGCAGGTCGGGGGAGAGTGGCTACACCTTC. It is translated as CASRSGESGYTF.

The chain has TRBV6-1 and TRBJ1-4; a possible D gene is TRBD1 (5 bases). V gave up 2 bases and J gave up 13 bases, with 14 bases separating them. Looked up from germline, CDR1 is MNHNS and CDR2 is SASEGT. The CDR3 totals 13 residues. CDR3 amino acids: CASSENRGVALFF. The CDR3 nucleotides read TGTGCCAGCAGTGAAAACCGGGGGGTGGCACTGTTTTTT.

The chain employs TRBV29-1 and TRBJ2-5, with TRBD1 matching 8 bases. Germline trimming cut 7 bases from V and 5 bases from J; bases unmatched to any gene: 12. This CDR3 contains 14 residues. Germline values: CDR1 SQVTM, CDR2 ANQGSEA. DNA for the CDR3: TGCAGCGGTATGATTACACAGGGGGGCGAGACCCAGTACTTC. It codes for CSGMITQGGETQYF.

The chain employs TRBV30 and TRBJ1-1; D remains ambiguous. The V end lost 3 bases, the J end lost 0 bases, and 8 bases lay between the germline ends. This CDR3 contains 13 residues. Germline assignment: CDR1 GTSNPN and CDR2 SVGIG (reference sequence). The DNA of the CDR3 is TGTGCCTGGAGAGATAACATGAACACTGAAGCTTTCTTT. Residues: CAWRDNMNTEAFF.

This sequence joins TRBV5-1 and TRBJ2-3, with D perhaps matching TRBD2 (6 bases). V shed 5 bases and J shed 4 bases, with 11 bases lying between them. This CDR3 contains 13 residues. Germline V gene lookup returns CDR1 SGHRS and CDR2 YFSETQ. CDR3 in amino acids: CASRWREADTQYF. The CDR3 region has the DNA TGCGCCAGCAGGTGGAGGGAAGCAGATACGCAGTATTTT.

The chain carries TRBV28 and TRBJ1-2; 7 nucleotides match TRBD1. Germline V gene sequence: CDR1 MDHEN, CDR2 SYDVKM. The trim removed 6 bases at V and 3 bases at J, leaving 4 bases unmatched. The CDR3 loop spans 13 amino acids. CDR3 DNA sequence: TGTGCCAGCAGACAGGGGTCGGACTATGGCTACACCTTC. This encodes CASRQGSDYGYTF.